This T cell receptor beta chain was captured by sequencing in a study of a mutant IDH1 vaccine in newly diagnosed glioma. Study details: Among treated patients, about 62% were male and about 40% female, and mean age was about 39 years. Most patients had radiochemotherapy with temozolomide before enrollment; others had one alone.

Only in-frame clones appear in the TCRdb table, and some are missing; sequencing was by immunoSEQ multiplex PCR. Of about 67,000 clones in the sample, around nine tenths were seen once. Stated time point: week 11, during vaccination. All doses held 300 ug of mutant IDH1 20-mer peptide, with topical imiquimod. Germline V gene data show CDR1 as SGHKS and CDR2 as YYEKEE (reference sequence). V was clipped by 0 bases and J by 9 bases; unmatched bases: 5. The CDR3 is made up of 15 amino acids. In the case of this clone: Antigen unknown.

This TCR was sampled from a man aged 35 to 55 with glioma. V usage is TRBV5-5 and J usage is TRBJ1-6; 8 bases fit TRBD1. Sequenced here: PBMCs, sampled from a glioma patient whose treatment included an IDH1 peptide vaccine. The CDR3 loop is CASSLEGQEVSPLHF. DNA of the CDR3: TGTGCCAGCAGCTTGGAGGGACAGGAGGTTTCACCCCTCCACTTT. Drawing the rest from reference TRBV5-5 and TRBJ1-6, the complete variable domain is DAGVTQSPTHLIKTRGQQVTLRCSPISGHKSVSWYQQVLGQGPQFIFQYYEKEERGRGNFPDRFSARQFPNYSSELNVNALLLGDSALYLCASSLEGQEVSPLHFGNGTRLTVT.